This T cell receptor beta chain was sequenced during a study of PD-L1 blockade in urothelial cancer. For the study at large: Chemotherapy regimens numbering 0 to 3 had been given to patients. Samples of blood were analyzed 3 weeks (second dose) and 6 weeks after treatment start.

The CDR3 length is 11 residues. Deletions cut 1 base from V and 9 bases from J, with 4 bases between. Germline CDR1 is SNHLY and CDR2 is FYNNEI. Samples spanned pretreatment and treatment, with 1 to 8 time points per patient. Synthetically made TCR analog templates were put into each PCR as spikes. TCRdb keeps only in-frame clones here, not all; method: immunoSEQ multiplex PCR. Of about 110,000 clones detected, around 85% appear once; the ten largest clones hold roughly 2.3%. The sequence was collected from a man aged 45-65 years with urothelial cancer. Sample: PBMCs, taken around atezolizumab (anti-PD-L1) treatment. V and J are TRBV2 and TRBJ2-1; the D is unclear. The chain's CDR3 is CASSEGVEQFF. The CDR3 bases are TGTGCCAGCAGTGAAGGAGTTGAGCAGTTCTTC.